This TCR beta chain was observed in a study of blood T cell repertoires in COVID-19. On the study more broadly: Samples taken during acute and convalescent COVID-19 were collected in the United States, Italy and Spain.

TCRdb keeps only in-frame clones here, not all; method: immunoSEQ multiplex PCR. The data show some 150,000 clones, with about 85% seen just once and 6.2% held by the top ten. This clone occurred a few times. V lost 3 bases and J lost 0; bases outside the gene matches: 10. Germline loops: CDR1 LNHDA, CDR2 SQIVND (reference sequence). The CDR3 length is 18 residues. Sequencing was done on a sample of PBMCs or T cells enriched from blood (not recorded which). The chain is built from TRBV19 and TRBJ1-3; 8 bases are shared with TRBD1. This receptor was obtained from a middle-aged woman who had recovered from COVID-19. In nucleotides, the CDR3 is TGTGCCAGTAGTATCCCGACAGGGGACTTTTTCTCTGGAAACACCATATATTTT. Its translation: CASSIPTGDFFSGNTIYF.